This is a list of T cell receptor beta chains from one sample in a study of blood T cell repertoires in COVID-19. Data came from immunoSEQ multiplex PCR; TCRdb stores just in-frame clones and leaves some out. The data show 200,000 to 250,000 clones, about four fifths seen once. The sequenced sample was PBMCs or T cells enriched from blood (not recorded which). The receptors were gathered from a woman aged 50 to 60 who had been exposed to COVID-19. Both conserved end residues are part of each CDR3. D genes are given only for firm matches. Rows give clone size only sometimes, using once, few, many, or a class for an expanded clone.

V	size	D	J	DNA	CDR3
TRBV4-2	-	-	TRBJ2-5	TGTGCCAGCAGCCAAGAAGGGGTCGGGGAGACCCAGTACTTC	CASSQEGVGETQYF
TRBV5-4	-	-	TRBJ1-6	TGTGCCAGCAGCTCGACGGGATTCATTAATTCACCCCTCCACTTT	CASSSTGFINSPLHF
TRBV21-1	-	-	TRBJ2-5	TGTGCCAGTACAACAGGGGGGCTCCAAGAGACCCAGTACTTC	CASTTGGLQETQYF
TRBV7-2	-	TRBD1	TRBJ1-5	TGTGCCAGTAACAGGGGGAATCAGCCCCAGCATTTT	CASNRGNQPQHF
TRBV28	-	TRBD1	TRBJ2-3	TGTGCCAGCAGTTTATCACAGGGGAATACGCAGTATTTT	CASSLSQGNTQYF
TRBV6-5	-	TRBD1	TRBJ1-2	TGTGCCAGCAGAGCCACAGGGGGCTATGGCTACACCTTC	CASRATGGYGYTF
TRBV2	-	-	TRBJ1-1	TGTGCCAGCAGTGTAAGGCAGGAGAACACTGAAGCTTTCTTT	CASSVRQENTEAFF
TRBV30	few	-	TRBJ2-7	TGTGCCTGGAGTGTACTCACTCTAGGGAGTTCCTACGAGCAGTACTTC	CAWSVLTLGSSYEQYF
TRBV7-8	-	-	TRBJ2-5	TGTGCCAGCAGCTCCCCCTCGGGGGAGACACTAGAGACCCAGTACTTC	CASSSPSGETLETQYF
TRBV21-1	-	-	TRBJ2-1	TGTGCCAGCAGCAAAGCAAGTAGGGGGCCGGCCTACAATGAGCAGTTCTTC	CASSKASRGPAYNEQFF
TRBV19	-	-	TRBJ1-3	TGTGCCAGTTCAGACACCCCTGGAAACACCATATATTTT	CASSDTPGNTIYF
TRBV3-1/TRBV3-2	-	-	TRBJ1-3	TGTGCCAGCAGCCAAGGGGCAATGATCTCTGGAAACACCATATATTTT	CASSQGAMISGNTIYF
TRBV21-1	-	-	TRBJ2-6	TGTGCCACACCGGCCGACAGGAGGTCTGGGGCCAACGTCCTGACTTTC	CATPADRRSGANVLTF
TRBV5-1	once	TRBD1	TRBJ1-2	TGCGCCAGCAGCTTATACCCACAGGGGTGGGATGGCTACACCTTC	CASSLYPQGWDGYTF
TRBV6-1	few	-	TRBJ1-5	TGTGCCAGCAGTGAGCTAGAGGCTCAGCCCCAGCATTTT	CASSELEAQPQHF
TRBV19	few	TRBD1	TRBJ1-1	TGTGCCAGTAGGGCCTCCGGGACAGCTCTGAACACTGAAGCTTTCTTT	CASRASGTALNTEAFF
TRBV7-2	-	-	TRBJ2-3	TGTGCCAGCAGCTTACTAGCTCGCGGGACAGATACGCAGTATTTT	CASSLLARGTDTQYF
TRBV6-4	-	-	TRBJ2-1	TGTGCCAGCAGTGATGGCCGCCAGGTCTCCTACAATGAGCAGTTCTTC	CASSDGRQVSYNEQFF
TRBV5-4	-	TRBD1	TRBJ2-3	TGTGCCAGCAGCTCTCGACAGGGGCCAGATACGCAGTATTTT	CASSSRQGPDTQYF
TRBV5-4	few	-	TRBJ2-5	TGTGCCAGCAGCCCTTGGCAGGGGCAAGAGACCCAGTACTTC	CASSPWQGQETQYF
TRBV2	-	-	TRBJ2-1	TGTGCCAGCAGTGATCGGAGCAATGAGCAGTTCTTC	CASSDRSNEQFF
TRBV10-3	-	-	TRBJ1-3	TGTGCCATCAGTGGGGAGGGTTTTCGCTCTGGAAACACCATATATTTT	CAISGEGFRSGNTIYF
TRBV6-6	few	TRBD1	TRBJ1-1	TGTGCCAGCAGTACCCGGACAGGGCTGAACACTGAAGCTTTCTTT	CASSTRTGLNTEAFF